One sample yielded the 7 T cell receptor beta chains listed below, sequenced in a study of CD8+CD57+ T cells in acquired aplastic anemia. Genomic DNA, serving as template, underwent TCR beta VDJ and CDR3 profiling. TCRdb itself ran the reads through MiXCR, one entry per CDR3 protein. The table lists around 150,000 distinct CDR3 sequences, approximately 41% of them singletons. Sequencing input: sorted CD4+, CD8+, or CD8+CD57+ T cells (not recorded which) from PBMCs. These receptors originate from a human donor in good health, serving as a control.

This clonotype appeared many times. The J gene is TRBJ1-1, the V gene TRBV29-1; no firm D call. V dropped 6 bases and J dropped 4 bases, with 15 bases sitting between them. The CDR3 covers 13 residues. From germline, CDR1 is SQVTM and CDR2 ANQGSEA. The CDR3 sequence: CSVRPALLTEAFF. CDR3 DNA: TGCAGCGTCCGCCCGGCCCTCCTCACTGAAGCTTTCTTT. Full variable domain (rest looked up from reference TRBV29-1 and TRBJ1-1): SAVISQKPSRDICQRGTSLTIQCQVDSQVTMMFWYRQQPGQSLTLIATANQGSEATYESGFVIDKFPISRPNLTFSTLTVSNMSPEDSSIYLCSVRPALLTEAFFGQGTRLTVV.

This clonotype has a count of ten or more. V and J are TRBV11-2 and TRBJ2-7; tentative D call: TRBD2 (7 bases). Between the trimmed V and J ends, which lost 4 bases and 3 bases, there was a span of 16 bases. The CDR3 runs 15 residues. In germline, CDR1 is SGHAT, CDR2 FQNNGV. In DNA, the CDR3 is TGTGCCAGCAGCTCCAGGGGACGGGACTACTACGAGCAGTACTTC. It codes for CASSSRGRDYYEQYF.

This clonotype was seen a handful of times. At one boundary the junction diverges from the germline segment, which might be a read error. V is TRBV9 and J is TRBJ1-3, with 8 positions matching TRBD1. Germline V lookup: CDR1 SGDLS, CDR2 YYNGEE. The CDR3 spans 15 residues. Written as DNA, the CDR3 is TGTGCCAGCAGCGCCCCGGACAGGGCTGGAAGCACCATATATTTT. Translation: CASSAPDRAGSTIYF. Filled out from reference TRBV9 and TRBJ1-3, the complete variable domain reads DSGVTQTPKHLITATGQRVTLRCSPRSGDLSVYWYQQSLDQGLQFLIQYYNGEERAKGNILERFSAQQFPDLHSELNLSSLELGDSALYFCASSAPDRAGSTIYFGEGSWLTVV.

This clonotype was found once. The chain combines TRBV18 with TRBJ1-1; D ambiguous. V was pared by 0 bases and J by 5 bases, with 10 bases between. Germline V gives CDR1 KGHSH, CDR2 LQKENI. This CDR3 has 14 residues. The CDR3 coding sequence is TGTGCCAGCTCACCACCACCGTTATCGACTGAAGCTTTCTTT. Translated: CASSPPPLSTEAFF.

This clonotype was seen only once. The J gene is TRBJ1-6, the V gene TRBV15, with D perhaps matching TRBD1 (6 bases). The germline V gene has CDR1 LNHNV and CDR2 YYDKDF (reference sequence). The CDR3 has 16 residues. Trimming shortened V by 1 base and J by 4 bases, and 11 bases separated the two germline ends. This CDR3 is CATSRGTAAYNSPLHF. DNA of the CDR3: TGTGCCACCAGCAGAGGGACAGCAGCGTATAATTCACCCCTCCACTTT.

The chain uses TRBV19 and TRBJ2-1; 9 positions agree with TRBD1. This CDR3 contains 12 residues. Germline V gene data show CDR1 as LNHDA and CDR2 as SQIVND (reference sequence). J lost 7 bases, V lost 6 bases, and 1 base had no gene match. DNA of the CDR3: TGTGCCAGTAGACAGGGGGCAAATGAGCAGTTCTTC. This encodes CASRQGANEQFF. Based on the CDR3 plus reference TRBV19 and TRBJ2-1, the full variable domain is DGGITQSPKYLFRKEGQNVTLSCEQNLNHDAMYWYRQDPGQGLRLIYYSQIVNDFQKGDIAEGYSVSREKKESFPLTVTSAQKNPTAFYLCASRQGANEQFFGPGTRLTVL.

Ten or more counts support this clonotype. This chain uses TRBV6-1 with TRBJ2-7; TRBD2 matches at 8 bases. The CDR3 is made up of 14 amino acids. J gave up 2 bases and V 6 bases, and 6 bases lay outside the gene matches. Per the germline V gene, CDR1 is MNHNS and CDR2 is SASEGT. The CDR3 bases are TGTGCCAGCAGCACAAGCGGGGGACCCTACGAGCAGTACTTC. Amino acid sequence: CASSTSGGPYEQYF.